The present entry profiles one TCR beta chain with its context. What it recognizes is unknown. There are 14 residues in the CDR3. Germline V CDR1 and CDR2: SNHLY, FYNNEI. Trimming removed 4 bases at V and 2 bases at J, with 11 bases between. This sample was included in a study of OX40 agonist ivuxolimab in advanced cancers. Study-level points and caveats: The study found that CD8+ T cells averaged more expanded clones than CD4+. The authors also found low normalized T-cell clonal expansion in some nonresponders.

Clones were sequenced by immunoSEQ multiplex PCR, and TCRdb holds only the in-frame ones, with some missing. The sample lists 35,000 to 40,000 clones; roughly 82% were seen once. If patients had autoimmune disease history or systemic immunosuppression, they were excluded. Drawing of blood for sampling happened at baseline, at cycle 4 day 1, and at cycle 7 day 1. The specimen was CD4+ or CD8+ T cells sorted from blood, collected in a trial of the OX40 agonist ivuxolimab. The receptor's source is an adult with an advanced solid tumor such as melanoma, head and neck, liver or kidney cancer. The rearrangement links TRBV2 to TRBJ1-1, with D uncertain. DNA of the CDR3: TGTGCCAGCAGTGCGGACGTGTCCAACACTGAAGCTTTCTTT. It yields the protein CASSADVSNTEAFF.